A selection of T cell receptor beta chains follows, all from one sample in a study of identical twins. TCRdb used MiXCR to reprocess the 5' RACE reads, holding one entry per CDR3 protein. This table holds around 100,000 distinct CDR3 sequences, 5.5% to 7% found once. Sequencing was performed on memory T cells sorted from blood. These receptors were collected from a woman between 45 and 60 years old in good health. CDR3s include the opening cysteine and the closing phenylalanine or tryptophan. Each record gives: J gene, D gene, clone size, V gene, CDR3 DNA, CDR3 protein. A D gene is named only where the DNA matches it firmly. Only part of the rows carry a size: once, few, many, or a class if the clone is expanded.

TRBJ2-5	TRBD2	few	TRBV20-1	TGCAGTGCTAAAATTAGCGGGATCTGGGAAGAGACCCAGTACTTC	CSAKISGIWEETQYF
TRBJ2-3	.	.	TRBV15	TGTGCCACCAGCACCGGAGACAGTGTAAGCACAGATACGCAGTATTTT	CATSTGDSVSTDTQYF
TRBJ1-6	.	.	TRBV27	TGTGCCAGCAGGGGTTTCCCGGGATATAATTCACCCCTCCACTTT	CASRGFPGYNSPLHF
TRBJ1-5	.	.	TRBV7-2	TGTGCCAGCAGCTTAGTTTGGGGTGGGCAGCCCCAGCATTTT	CASSLVWGGQPQHF
TRBJ1-5	TRBD1	.	TRBV5-1	TGCGCCAGCAGCTCGAACGGGACAGTTAATCAGCCCCAGCATTTT	CASSSNGTVNQPQHF
TRBJ1-1	.	many	TRBV7-8	TGTGCCAGCAGCTTATTCCAGGTCTCCATGAACACTGAAGCTTTCTTT	CASSLFQVSMNTEAFF
TRBJ1-2	.	many	TRBV10-3	TGTGCCATCGGATCAGCGCGTCCCTATGGCTACACCTTC	CAIGSARPYGYTF
TRBJ1-2	.	many	TRBV7-2	TGTGCCAGCCTCCCGAGGGCAGTTTATGGCTACACCTTC	CASLPRAVYGYTF
TRBJ2-3	TRBD2	.	TRBV19	TGTGCCAGTAGTAACGCGGGAGGCCTCGGGTATACGCAGTATTTT	CASSNAGGLGYTQYF
TRBJ2-5	TRBD2	many	TRBV29-1	TGCAGCGTGGGACTAGCGACAGAGACCCAGTACTTC	CSVGLATETQYF
TRBJ2-7	TRBD1	.	TRBV20-1	TGCAGTGCTAGGGGGGACAGGGGACCCTACGAGCAGTACTTC	CSARGDRGPYEQYF
TRBJ2-3	TRBD2	many	TRBV20-1	TGCAGTGCAATAGCGGGAGAAGATACGCAGTATTTT	CSAIAGEDTQYF
TRBJ2-7	.	many	TRBV5-1	TGCGCCAGCAGCTTGTCAGACCTCTACGAGCAGTACTTC	CASSLSDLYEQYF
TRBJ2-7	.	many	TRBV21-1	TGTGCCAGCAGCGTACACACTCCCGAGCAGTACTTC	CASSVHTPEQYF
TRBJ1-1	.	many	TRBV10-3	TGTGCCACAAAACACTCGAACACTGAAGCTTTCTTT	CATKHSNTEAFF
TRBJ2-7	.	.	TRBV5-5	TGTGCCAGCAGCCGTGAAGGGGGCGAGCAGTACTTC	CASSREGGEQYF
TRBJ1-1	.	many	TRBV6-1	TGTGCCAGCAGTGAAGTTCCGGGTCCCCCCGAAGCTTTCTTT	CASSEVPGPPEAFF
TRBJ2-1	.	many	TRBV5-1	TGCGCCAGCAGCTTGGAGGGGAATGAGCAGTTCTTC	CASSLEGNEQFF
TRBJ2-1	TRBD1	many	TRBV6-4	TGTGCCAGCAGTGAAATCACGGGACAGGGGGCCTATGAGCAGTTCTTC	CASSEITGQGAYEQFF
TRBJ2-5	TRBD1	many	TRBV20-1	TGCAGTGCCACGGGACAGCAAGAGACCCAGTACTTC	CSATGQQETQYF
TRBJ1-2	TRBD1	.	TRBV5-1	TGCGCCAGCAGCCAGGGGACAGGTCGCTATGGCTACACCTTC	CASSQGTGRYGYTF
TRBJ2-3	TRBD2	many	TRBV6-2/TRBV6-3	TGTGCCAGCAGTTACTTGGCTAGCGGGAGGCAAGATACGCAGTATTTT	CASSYLASGRQDTQYF
TRBJ2-1	.	.	TRBV15	TGTGCCACCAGCAGAGATCATGGCAACGTGGATGAGCAGTTCTTC	CATSRDHGNVDEQFF
TRBJ1-2	.	many	TRBV29-1	TGCAGCGTAGACACAGGGTCTAACTATGGCTACACCTTC	CSVDTGSNYGYTF
TRBJ1-5	TRBD1	many	TRBV12-3/TRBV12-4	TGTGCCAGCAGTACGGGGACAGGCAATCAGCCCCAGCATTTT	CASSTGTGNQPQHF
TRBJ2-7	.	many	TRBV20-1	TGCAGTGCTAGTCCCGGGGACCAGGAGCAGTACTTC	CSASPGDQEQYF
TRBJ2-3	.	many	TRBV9	TGTGCCAGCAGCGTAGGGGCCGACCAATTCACAGATACGCAGTATTTT	CASSVGADQFTDTQYF
TRBJ2-2	.	.	TRBV4-1	TGCGCCAGCAGCCAAGGACCGCTGAACACCGGGGAGCTGTTTTTT	CASSQGPLNTGELFF